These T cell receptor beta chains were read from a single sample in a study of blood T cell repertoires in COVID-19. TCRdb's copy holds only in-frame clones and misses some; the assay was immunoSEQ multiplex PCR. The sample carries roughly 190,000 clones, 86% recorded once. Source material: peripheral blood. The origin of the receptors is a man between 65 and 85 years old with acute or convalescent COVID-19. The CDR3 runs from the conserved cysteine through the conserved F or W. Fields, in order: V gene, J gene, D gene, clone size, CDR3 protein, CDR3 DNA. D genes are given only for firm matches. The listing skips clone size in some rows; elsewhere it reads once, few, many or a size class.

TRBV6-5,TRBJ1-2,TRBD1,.,CASSFHDRDGYTF,TGTGCCAGCAGTTTCCACGACAGGGACGGCTACACCTTC
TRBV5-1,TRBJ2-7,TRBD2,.,CASFPGTSGYEQYF,TGCGCCTCCTTCCCCGGGACTAGCGGCTACGAGCAGTACTTC
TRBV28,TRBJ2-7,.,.,CASSLTGFQDEQYF,TGTGCCAGCAGTTTAACAGGGTTCCAGGACGAGCAGTACTTC
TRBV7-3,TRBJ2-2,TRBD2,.,CASSSMAGRADTGELFF,TGTGCCAGCAGCTCCATGGCCGGGAGGGCCGACACCGGGGAGCTGTTTTTT
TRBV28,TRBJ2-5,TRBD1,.,CASRKTGGPETQYF,TGTGCCAGCAGGAAAACAGGGGGCCCGGAGACCCAGTACTTC
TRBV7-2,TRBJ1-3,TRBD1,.,CASSSDREAGNTIYF,TGTGCCAGCAGCTCGGACAGGGAGGCTGGAAACACCATATATTTT
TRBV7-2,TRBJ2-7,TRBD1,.,CASSSAPGQTYEQYF,TGTGCCAGCAGCTCAGCCCCGGGACAGACCTACGAGCAGTACTTC
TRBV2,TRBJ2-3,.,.,CASSRERQTTDTQYF,TGTGCCAGCAGCCGAGAGAGACAGACCACAGATACGCAGTATTTT
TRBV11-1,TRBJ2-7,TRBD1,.,CASSLGQAGAEQYF,TGTGCCAGCAGCTTGGGACAGGCAGGAGCCGAGCAGTACTTC
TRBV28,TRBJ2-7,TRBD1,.,CASSSRTGVFYEQYF,TGTGCCAGCAGTTCGAGGACAGGGGTCTTCTACGAGCAGTACTTC
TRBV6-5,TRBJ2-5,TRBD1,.,CASSRQGMMETQYF,TGTGCCAGCAGTCGACAGGGGATGATGGAGACCCAGTACTTC
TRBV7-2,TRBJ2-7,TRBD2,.,CASSWDRGAYEQYF,TGTGCCAGCAGCTGGGATCGGGGGGCCTACGAGCAGTACTTC
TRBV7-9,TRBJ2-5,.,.,CASSLAREETQYF,TGTGCCAGCAGCTTAGCCAGGGAAGAGACCCAGTACTTC
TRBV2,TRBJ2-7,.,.,CASYRFPSYEQYF,TGTGCCAGCTACAGGTTCCCTTCCTACGAGCAGTACTTC
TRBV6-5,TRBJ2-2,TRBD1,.,CASSRDRPNTGELFF,TGTGCCAGCAGTCGGGACAGGCCGAACACCGGGGAGCTGTTTTTT
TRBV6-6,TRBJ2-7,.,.,CASSLTGRSYEQCF,TGTGCCAGCAGTTTAACTGGGAGGTCCTACGAGCAGTGCTTC
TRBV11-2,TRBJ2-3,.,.,CASSPVVRDTQYF,TGTGCCAGCAGCCCGGTCGTTAGAGATACGCAGTATTTT
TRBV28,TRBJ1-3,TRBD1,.,CASSSNQQGAGGNTIYF,TGTGCCAGCAGTTCAAATCAACAGGGGGCCGGTGGAAACACCATATATTTT
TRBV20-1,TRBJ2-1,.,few,CSASKGDEQFF,TGCAGTGCTAGTAAGGGGGATGAGCAGTTCTTC
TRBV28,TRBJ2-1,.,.,CASSLLRKGWNEQFF,TGTGCCAGCAGTTTATTGCGGAAAGGATGGAATGAGCAGTTCTTC
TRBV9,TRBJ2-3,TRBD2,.,CASSPTSGTSTDTQYF,TGTGCCAGCAGCCCAACCAGCGGGACTAGCACAGATACGCAGTATTTT
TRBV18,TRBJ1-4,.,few,CASSPPSSEKLFF,TGTGCCAGCTCACCACCGTCGAGTGAAAAACTGTTTTTT
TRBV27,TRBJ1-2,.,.,CASSLTGFSYGYTF,TGTGCCAGCAGCCTGACAGGATTTTCCTATGGCTACACCTTC
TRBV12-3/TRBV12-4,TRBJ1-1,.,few,CASKQNLNTEAFF,TGTGCCAGCAAACAAAACCTGAACACTGAAGCTTTCTTT
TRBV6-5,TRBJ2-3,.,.,CASTPGDLTDTQYF,TGTGCCAGCACGCCCGGGGATCTCACAGATACGCAGTATTTT
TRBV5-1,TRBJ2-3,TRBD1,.,CASSLIPGQGRTSTDTQYF,TGCGCCAGCAGCCTCATCCCGGGACAGGGTAGGACTAGCACAGATACGCAGTATTTT
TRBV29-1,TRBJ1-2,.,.,CSVPSAGGGSYGYTF,TGCAGCGTCCCCAGTGCGGGGGGCGGCAGCTATGGCTACACCTTC
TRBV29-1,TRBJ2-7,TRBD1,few,CSVEPGQGDEQYF,TGCAGCGTTGAACCGGGACAGGGGGACGAGCAGTACTTC
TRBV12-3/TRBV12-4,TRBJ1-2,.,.,CASSLPSFGYTF,TGTGCCAGCAGTCTCCCTTCCTTTGGCTACACCTTC
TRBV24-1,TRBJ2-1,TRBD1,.,CATSDMEAGGANEQFF,TGTGCCACCAGTGATATGGAGGCAGGGGGCGCGAATGAGCAGTTCTTC
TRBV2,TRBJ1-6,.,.,CASSARESSPLHF,TGTGCCAGCAGTGCAAGGGAGAGTTCACCCCTCCACTTT
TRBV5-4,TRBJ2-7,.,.,CASSKGGSYEQYF,TGTGCCAGCAGCAAAGGGGGATCTTACGAGCAGTACTTC
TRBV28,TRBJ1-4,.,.,CASSLGGENEKLFF,TGTGCCAGCAGTTTAGGCGGAGAGAATGAAAAACTGTTTTTT
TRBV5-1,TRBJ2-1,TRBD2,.,CASSRTSGSSYNEQFF,TGCGCCAGCAGCAGGACTAGCGGTAGCTCCTACAATGAGCAGTTCTTC
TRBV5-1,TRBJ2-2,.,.,CASSLETQENTGELFF,TGCGCCAGCAGCTTGGAGACTCAAGAGAACACCGGGGAGCTGTTTTTT
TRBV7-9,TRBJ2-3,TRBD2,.,CASSLSGGDTQYF,TGTGCCAGCAGCTTGTCGGGGGGAGATACGCAGTATTTT
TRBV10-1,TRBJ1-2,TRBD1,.,CASGQGTNYGYTF,TGCGCCAGCGGACAGGGGACTAACTATGGCTACACCTTC
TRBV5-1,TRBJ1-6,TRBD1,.,CASRGTGDSPLHF,TGCGCCAGCAGAGGGACAGGGGATTCACCCCTCCACTTT
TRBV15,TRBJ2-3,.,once,CATSRLKGGLTDTQYF,TGTGCCACCAGCAGATTAAAAGGGGGTCTCACAGATACGCAGTATTTT
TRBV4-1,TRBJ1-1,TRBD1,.,CASSPRTGRDTEAFF,TGCGCCAGCAGCCCCCGGACAGGGCGGGACACTGAAGCTTTCTTT
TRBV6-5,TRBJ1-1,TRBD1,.,CAGRQGPDTEAFF,TGTGCCGGAAGACAGGGGCCCGACACTGAAGCTTTCTTT
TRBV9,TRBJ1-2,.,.,CASSVVGGGYTF,TGTGCCAGCAGCGTAGTGGGAGGGGGCTACACCTTC